The T cell receptor (beta chain) under discussion was sequenced for a study of blood T cells in healthy people across ages. Using a J-beta primer mix together with a sample-barcoded 5' primer, a second PCR was run for roughly 6 to 11 cycles. TCRdb re-called the 5' RACE reads through MiXCR, storing one row per CDR3 protein. The table shows 2 million or so distinct CDR3 sequences, with 49% occurring only once. This clonotype was seen just once. Its antigen is currently unknown. Study-level results: Roughly linearly, TCR beta diversity per million T cells fell as age increased.

The CDR3 extends over 16 amino acids. Per the germline V gene, CDR1 is LGHNA and CDR2 is YNFKEQ. The trim removed 1 base at V and 2 bases at J, leaving 5 bases unmatched. Sequenced: blood. This sequence was found in a woman aged 40-49 years in good health. The chain recombines TRBV4-2 with TRBJ2-7; 10 nucleotides match TRBD2. DNA for the CDR3: TGTGCCAGCAGCCAAGTAGCGGGAGGCCGGACCTACGAGCAGTACTTC. This translates into CASSQVAGGRTYEQYF.